Listed below are T cell receptor beta chains from one sample, sequenced in a study of regulatory dendritic cells for organ transplantation. Repertoires were generated with immunoSEQ multiplex PCR, while TCRdb's copy carries only in-frame clones and drops some. The table includes approximately 35,000 clones, roughly 89% detected once. The sequenced material came from naive CD4+ T cells from blood. These receptors were obtained from a human donor in good health. Each CDR3 is given with its conserved first and last residue. Fields, in order: J gene, clone size, V gene, D gene, CDR3 DNA, CDR3 protein. D genes are given only for firm matches. Part of the rows lack a size; the others show once, few, many or a class for expanded clones.

>TRBJ2-7|-|TRBV7-8|-
TGTGCCAGCAGCTTAGCGCCTGTTCTAGCCTACGAGCAGTACTTC
CASSLAPVLAYEQYF
>TRBJ1-2|-|TRBV18|TRBD1
TGTGCCAGCTCACCTTTGACAGGGGCCGCTGGTGGCTACACCTTC
CASSPLTGAAGGYTF
>TRBJ2-3|-|TRBV30|-
TGTGCCTGGAGTCCGCAGGGTCAAACAGATACGCAGTATTTT
CAWSPQGQTDTQYF
>TRBJ2-1|-|TRBV29-1|-
TGCAGCGTTGTTTCCCTGGAGGGTCGTGGCTCCTACAATGAGCAGTTCTTC
CSVVSLEGRGSYNEQFF
>TRBJ2-1|-|TRBV10-3|TRBD2
TGTGCCATCAGTGATCCCGGGACTAGCGGGAGATATGAGCAGTTCTTC
CAISDPGTSGRYEQFF
>TRBJ2-7|-|TRBV27|TRBD1
TGTGCCAGCAGCCGATCGGGGACAGGGGCGTACGAGCAGTACTTC
CASSRSGTGAYEQYF
>TRBJ1-5|-|TRBV7-2|-
TGTGCCAGCAGCTTGGACAGCTTATTCGGTGTCAGGCCCCAGCATTTT
CASSLDSLFGVRPQHF
>TRBJ1-2|-|TRBV28|-
TGTGCCAGCAGTTTACGGGGGGCCCAAGGTGATGGCTACACCTTC
CASSLRGAQGDGYTF
>TRBJ1-2|once|TRBV19|TRBD1
TGTGCCAGTAAGGCTGGGACAGGGAATGGCTACACCTTC
CASKAGTGNGYTF
>TRBJ2-3|once|TRBV9|TRBD2
TGTGCCAGCAGCGTGACTAGCGAGGGGCAAGATACGCAGTATTTT
CASSVTSEGQDTQYF
>TRBJ1-2|-|TRBV15|-
TGTGCCACCAGCAGTAGGGGCAACTATGGCTACACCTTC
CATSSRGNYGYTF
>TRBJ1-2|-|TRBV10-3|TRBD1
TGTGCCATCAGTGAAAACAGGGGGCGCTATGGCTACACCTTC
CAISENRGRYGYTF
>TRBJ2-1|-|TRBV9|TRBD2
TGTGCCAGCAGCGTAGATGACAGGACCGGGACTAGCGGTTCCCACCGCTACAATGAGCAGTTCTTC
CASSVDDRTGTSGSHRYNEQFF
>TRBJ1-2|-|TRBV5-4|-
TGTGCCAGCAGCAAACAGGGAGTAGGCTATGGCTACACCTTC
CASSKQGVGYGYTF
>TRBJ1-1|-|TRBV2|-
TGTGCCAGCAGCGTCAGGGCCACTGAAGCTTTCTTT
CASSVRATEAFF
>TRBJ2-1|once|TRBV7-2|-
TGTGCCAGCAGCTTAGGTCGGAACAATGAGCAGTTCTTC
CASSLGRNNEQFF
>TRBJ2-1|-|TRBV10-3|TRBD2
TGTGCCATCAGTGACCGGGGACTAGCGGGAGTTGGGGAGCAGTTCTTC
CAISDRGLAGVGEQFF
>TRBJ2-1|-|TRBV7-9|-
TGTGCCAGCAGCCCTGAACCTTACAATGAGCAGTTCTTC
CASSPEPYNEQFF
>TRBJ2-7|-|TRBV7-9|TRBD1
TGTGCCAGCAGCCCGGGACAGACCTACTACGAGCAGTACTTC
CASSPGQTYYEQYF
>TRBJ2-1|-|TRBV19|TRBD2
TGTGCCAGTGCCGATGCCGGGACTATAGTCGGCAATGAGCAGTTCTTC
CASADAGTIVGNEQFF
>TRBJ2-7|-|TRBV4-2|-
TGTGCCAGCAGCCAAGACATCCTGGGCTACGAGCAGTACTTC
CASSQDILGYEQYF
>TRBJ2-7|-|TRBV2|TRBD1
TGTGCCAGCAGGTTACCGGGACAGGGGAACTACGAGCAGTACTTC
CASRLPGQGNYEQYF
>TRBJ2-1|-|TRBV7-2|-
TGTGCCAGCAGCTTAAGGGCGGGCAGCTCCTACAATGAGCAGTTCTTC
CASSLRAGSSYNEQFF
>TRBJ2-2|-|TRBV5-1|-
TGCGCCAGCAGCTTGGCCGCGAACACCGGGGAGCTGTTTTTT
CASSLAANTGELFF
>TRBJ2-1|-|TRBV5-1|-
TGCGCCAGCAACGGGCCAGCCGCGTCCTACAATGAGCAGTTCTTC
CASNGPAASYNEQFF
>TRBJ1-1|-|TRBV4-1|-
TGCGCCAGCAGCCAAGATGGAGGGGTGGCTGAAGCTTTCTTT
CASSQDGGVAEAFF
>TRBJ1-1|once|TRBV9|-
TGTGCCAGCAGCGTAGACGGAGGGATGAACACTGAAGCTTTCTTT
CASSVDGGMNTEAFF
>TRBJ2-7|-|TRBV4-3|-
TGCGCCAGCAGCCAAGATCGGGGATCATCCTACGAGCAGTACTTC
CASSQDRGSSYEQYF
>TRBJ2-5|once|TRBV11-1|-
TGTGCCAGCAGCCAGGACGTCCAAGAGACCCAGTACTTC
CASSQDVQETQYF
>TRBJ1-5|-|TRBV2|TRBD1
TGTGCCGGCAGCGATCCGGGACAGCCGAGTAAGCCCCAGCATTTT
CAGSDPGQPSKPQHF
>TRBJ1-4|few|TRBV2|-
TGTGCCAGCAGGACGACGGGGGAAAAACTGTTTTTT
CASRTTGEKLFF
>TRBJ2-1|-|TRBV7-8|TRBD2
TGTGCCAGCAGCTCCACTAGCGGGTACAATGAGCAGTTCTTC
CASSSTSGYNEQFF
>TRBJ2-5|-|TRBV7-2|-
TGTGCCAGCAGCATGCCCCCGCCCGGGGGTTGGTGGGAGACCCAGTACTTC
CASSMPPPGGWWETQYF
>TRBJ1-5|few|TRBV28|-
TGTGCCAGCAGTTTTGGGTCTCAGCCCCAGCATTTT
CASSFGSQPQHF
>TRBJ2-3|-|TRBV19|TRBD2
TGTGCCAGTAGTGAGGGGACTAGCGGGGGGTCGGATACGCAGTATTTT
CASSEGTSGGSDTQYF
>TRBJ1-2|-|TRBV5-1|-
TGCGCCAGCAGCTTGGGATGGGAGGACGGAGGCTACACCTTC
CASSLGWEDGGYTF
>TRBJ1-6|-|TRBV7-3|TRBD1
TGTGCCAGCAGCTTAGAGGGACAGCGAAATTCACCCCTCCACTTT
CASSLEGQRNSPLHF
>TRBJ1-3|-|TRBV2|-
TGTGCCAGCAGTGAAGCGCTAAGGGGAGGAGGAAACACCATATATTTT
CASSEALRGGGNTIYF
>TRBJ2-1|-|TRBV9|-
TGTGCCAGCAGCGTAGCCCCGATGGGGGATGAGCAGTTCTTC
CASSVAPMGDEQFF
>TRBJ1-2|-|TRBV4-3|TRBD1
TGCGCCAGCAGCCGCCGGCCGCCGGGACAGGCCTCTAACTATGGCTACACCTTC
CASSRRPPGQASNYGYTF
>TRBJ2-7|-|TRBV28|-
TGTGCCAGCAGTTTAACACGTCGGCTTTACTCCTACGAGCAGTACTTC
CASSLTRRLYSYEQYF
>TRBJ1-4|-|TRBV4-3|-
TGCGCCAGCAGCCAGGGAACGCGGGGTCGAGATGAAAAACTGTTTTTT
CASSQGTRGRDEKLFF
>TRBJ1-3|-|TRBV30|-
TGTGCCTGGAGTGTCCCGGGTATGGGAAACACCATATATTTT
CAWSVPGMGNTIYF
>TRBJ1-2|-|TRBV14|-
TGTGCCAGCAGCCAAGTTTCCGGGGGGCCCTATGGCTACACCTTC
CASSQVSGGPYGYTF
>TRBJ2-2|-|TRBV2|-
TGTGCCAGCAGTGATCGGCGGGCCGGAACCGGGGAGCTGTTTTTT
CASSDRRAGTGELFF
>TRBJ2-3|-|TRBV2|-
TGTGCCAGCAGTGAGTCAGCCAGAGATACGCAGTATTTT
CASSESARDTQYF
>TRBJ1-4|-|TRBV19|-
TGTGCCAGTAGTCGTCGCCAGCTAGCAACTAATGAAAAACTGTTTTTT
CASSRRQLATNEKLFF
>TRBJ1-2|few|TRBV2|TRBD1
TGTGCCAGCAGCCGACAGGGGAGCTATGGCTACACCTTC
CASSRQGSYGYTF